Listed here is a single TCR beta chain. What antigen it recognizes has not been identified. No quality values exist for individual bases; no much larger clone is one base distant. The sample belongs to a study of cytomegalovirus exposure and HLA in healthy donors (dated by TCRdb to 2017 to 2019). Background on the whole study: An earlier analysis of about 530 of the donors reported about 280 Gb of sequence data and 95 million to 120 million unique TCR beta sequences obtained from roughly 170 million T cells. An earlier analysis of 500 to 650 of the donors applied high-throughput TCR beta sequencing to assess whether each TCR beta V gene segment acted as functional or pseudogenic. An early release that covered about 600 HLA-typed donors contained about 290 gigabases of sequencing data and roughly 84 million unique TCR sequences. Along with the approximately 670-subject first cohort, a separate validation cohort of around 110 different subjects was used. The number of donors typed differed by locus, with about 629-630 for A, B, C, DRB1 and DQB1, roughly 550 for DQA1, 600 to 610 for DPA1, and some 470 for DPB1. Donor age, sex, ethnicity and CMV serostatus were compiled alongside the repertoire data. Every repertoire in the discovery cohort had been generated on one and the same sequencing platform. The later analysis used no new phenotypic data to find candidate immune exposures, relying instead on TCR beta sequences and their occurrence across donors. Among approximately 370 genotyped donors of the cohort, an average of roughly 230,000 unique TCR beta nucleotide sequences was sequenced per donor, of which approximately 18% were non-productive. The study combined high-throughput TCR immunosequencing, statistical association of individual TCRs with disease status, and machine learning to predict cytomegalovirus infection status. The study profiled the T cell repertoires of 500 to 800 subjects by immunosequencing and related them to cytomegalovirus serostatus. Because of strong linkage in the cohort, roughly five DR-DQ haplotypes were treated as single units for association and clustering. Both class I and class II loci were covered by HLA typing, at four-digit resolution. A later genetic analysis used genome-wide SNP genotypes for about three fifths of the roughly 700 donors, treating that subset as a discovery cohort. Of the 350 to 400 genotyped donors, over 70% fell in the genetic ancestry cluster associated with self-reported Caucasian donors. In a later analysis, previously published TCR beta repertoires from fewer than 750 donors were re-analyzed and high-resolution HLA genotyping was added so that TCR occurrence patterns could be studied. The aim of the study was to test whether cataloging public T cell receptors could identify signatures of past pathogen exposure.

The CDR3 numbers 14 residues from cysteine through phenylalanine. Kept here is only the CDR3 DNA, which spans 42 bases and is read in frame from base 1. Library preparation used the immunoSEQ multiplex PCR assay. For the multiplex PCR, a mixture combining 60 forward primers for TCR Vbeta segments and 13 reverse primers for TCR Jbeta segments was used. A multiplex PCR assay on genomic DNA amplified the CDR3 region of rearranged TCR beta genes. The amplified TCR beta libraries were sequenced on the Illumina HiSeq System as 87-base-pair reads. In the source study's methods: In a later analysis, 77 million or so unique TCR beta chains were counted across the roughly 610 repertoires, and about 9.9 million of these chains were shared by at least two donors. A nearest-neighbor algorithm error-corrected the raw reads and collapsed the reads into unique sequences, merging closely related sequences to remove PCR and sequencing errors. To assign V, D and J gene segments, CDR3 sequences were aligned to IMGT reference sequences. For a sequence to be retained, a match of at least six nucleotides to both a V gene segment and a J gene segment was required. A rearrangement counted as productive if the CDR3 had no stop codons and remained in frame with V and J, and every other rearrangement counted as non-productive. CDR3 was defined according to IMGT convention as the region running from the second conserved V-encoded cysteine to the conserved J-encoded phenylalanine. Sequences without an unambiguous match to a single V gene segment were excluded from the earlier analysis of several hundred of the donors. An earlier analysis of a few hundred of the donors called V segments functional above 56.7% productive rearrangements and segregating when the between-donor standard deviation exceeded 5%. A statistical classification framework was built to diagnose cytomegalovirus status from the catalog of TCR beta chain sequences. A later analysis assigned V and J genes by comparing TCR nucleotide sequences with IMGT/GENE-DB human TR gene sequences. Using the TCRdist pipeline, a later analysis assigned CDR3 sequences along with most-parsimonious VDJ recombination scenarios. In a later analysis, each TCR beta chain was defined by its CDR3 amino acid sequence together with its V-gene family, and reads without a unique V-gene family were excluded. In a later analysis, fewer than 600 highly shared, low-generation-probability nucleotide sequences were removed to address suspected cross-contamination and a sequencing artifact. In a later analysis, a clonal expansion index was calculated for each public chain from normalized within-repertoire ranks of inferred template counts. A later analysis computed generation probabilities with a VDJ recombination model fitted to out-of-frame rearrangements, and checked the results against IGoR. A later analysis scored TCR-TCR, TCR-HLA and TCR-CMV co-occurrence with hypergeometric tests, applying a repertoire-size bias correction to TCR pairs. In a later analysis, false discovery rates were estimated by permuting HLA or CMV assignments 20 times. In a later analysis, co-occurring TCRs were grouped using DBSCAN, and TCRdist sequence similarity was added for clustering within HLA-allele-positive subsets. Repertoires with fewer than 30,000 or more than 120,000 public chains, plus five repertoires with anomalous nucleotide sharing, were excluded from co-occurrence clustering. TCRdb mirrors the immuneACCESS table, restricted to in-frame sequences. Some clones are absent from its copies; in checked studies, under half trace to an unresolved V gene, and the reason for the others is unknown. D and trimming come from the DNA, and the V and J calls and clone size come from that table. This sample gives roughly 100,000 clones in total; roughly 80% of them show up just once. 7.1% of the sample is in the top ten clones.

The cohort comprised some 730 healthy bone marrow donors. All cohort members were sampled while nominally healthy, although unrecorded immune exposures were likely present. The donor tested CMV seropositive, placing the donor among the 289 seropositive members of the cohort. Every donor gave a peripheral blood sample, and the peripheral blood mononuclear cells from that sample were used for TCR beta sequencing. Genomic DNA extraction from the blood cell samples was performed with the Qiagen DNeasy Blood Extraction Kit. General study outcomes and caveats: Three of the identified cytomegalovirus-associated TCR beta chains were confirmed in vitro to be specific for cytomegalovirus antigens. The classifier was reported to diagnose cytomegalovirus status with high specificity and sensitivity in both the original cohort and the validation cohort. Sequencing depth was assumed to be roughly uniform across donors in the presence/absence analyses, though that assumption may not hold. CMV serostatus was the only immune exposure information available for the cohort. In a later analysis, some 18,000 TCR beta sequences were associated with specific HLA alleles at a false discovery rate of 0.05. Because some donors lacked HLA typing at each locus, the association tests relied only on the typed subset. Only TCR beta chains were sequenced in this cohort, and the absence of alpha or paired-chain data limited detectable features. A later genetic analysis reported fewer N-insertions in productive TCRs among donors in an Asian-associated ancestry cluster than the roughly 700-donor mean. A later analysis found that TCR association rates varied across HLA loci, with DRB1 alleles showing the most associated TCRs and HLA-C alleles the fewest. The study gave a list of over 150 TCR beta chains associated with cytomegalovirus. In a later genetic analysis, a missense DCLRE1C variant was associated with V-gene and J-gene trimming of TCR beta chains, and the association was replicated in an independent cohort. Most TCR sequences were observed very rarely across donors, whereas some public TCRs were present in many individuals. Several of the top co-occurrence clusters appeared to be linked to parvovirus B19, influenza, CMV and Epstein-Barr virus, according to a later analysis. A later analysis found that HLA-associated TCR beta chains were more clonally expanded and had lower generation probabilities than equally common non-associated chains. Because the 87-base-pair reads could not distinguish some IMGT-functional V segments, including TRBV6-2 and TRBV6-3, those segments were excluded. A cluster of highly shared sequence variants was judged likely to represent a technical artifact of the sequencing pipeline. When HLA alleles, especially DR and DQ, strongly co-occurred, attributing TCR associations to individual alleles was difficult. The authors suggested that the approach could potentially be generalized to other disease states and immunological phenotypes. In an earlier analysis of some 640 of the donors, most TCR beta V segments were observed in productive rearrangements about 87% or about 30% of the time, broadly matching IMGT annotations. A further reported finding was that TCR beta sequences accurately predicted the HLA-A and HLA-B alleles for most subjects in the first cohort. In a later analysis, most CMV-associated TCR beta chains were found to appear HLA-restricted, with HLA associations seemingly driven largely by CMV exposure. Correlated functional status among segregating V segments might be attributable to linkage disequilibrium, but an unknown experimental factor could not be ruled out. Seventeen rarely observed V segments, including chromosome 9 orphons, were excluded from the earlier analysis of approximately 500 of the donors because counts were too low.

Sequencing was performed on PBMCs. Rearrangement joined TRBV21-1 to TRBJ2-2; the DNA was not compared with TRBD2, the D call given in the table. TRBV21-1 is a pseudogene locus. The sequence derives from a man aged 40-55 years in good health and CMV-seropositive. In nucleotide form, the sequence is TGTGCCAGCAGTCTAGGCTTGACCACCGGGGAGCTGTTTTTT. This encodes CASSLGLTTGELFF.